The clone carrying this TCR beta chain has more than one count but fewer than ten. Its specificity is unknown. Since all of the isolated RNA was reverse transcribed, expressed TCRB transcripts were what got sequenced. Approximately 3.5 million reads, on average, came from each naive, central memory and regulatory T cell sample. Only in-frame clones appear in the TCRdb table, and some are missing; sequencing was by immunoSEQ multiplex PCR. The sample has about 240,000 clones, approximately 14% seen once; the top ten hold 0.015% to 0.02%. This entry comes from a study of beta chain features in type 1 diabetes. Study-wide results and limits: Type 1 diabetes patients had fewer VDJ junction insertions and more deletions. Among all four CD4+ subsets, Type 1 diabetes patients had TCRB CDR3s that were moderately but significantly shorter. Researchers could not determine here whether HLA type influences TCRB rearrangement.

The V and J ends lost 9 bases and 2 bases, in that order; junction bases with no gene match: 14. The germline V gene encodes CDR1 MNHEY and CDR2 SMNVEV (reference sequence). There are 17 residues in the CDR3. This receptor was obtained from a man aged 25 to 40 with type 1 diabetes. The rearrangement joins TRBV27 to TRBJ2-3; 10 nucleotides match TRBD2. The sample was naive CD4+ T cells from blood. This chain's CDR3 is CARPYLTSGWSTDTQYF. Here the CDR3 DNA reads TGTGCCAGACCCTACCTGACTAGCGGGTGGTCCACAGATACGCAGTATTTT.